The entry below describes one T cell receptor (beta chain). The antigen remains undetermined. The authors made TCR beta cDNA libraries by 5'RACE template switching. This switching added a universal primer site and UMIs. TCRdb re-called the 5' RACE reads, yielding one record per CDR3 amino acid sequence without DNA. The sample spans 150,000 to 170,000 distinct CDR3 sequences; the ten largest clones claim about 39%. The germline CDR1 and CDR2 sequences are SEHNR and FQNEAQ (reference sequence). This CDR3 spans 15 amino acids. The sample originates from a study of T cells expressing NK-cell markers. Across the study: Serological testing identified seven of the eight sequenced donors as HCMV-seropositive and one as seronegative. Overall study results and limits: Once again these clonotypes came out on top in the CD3+CD56-NKG2C+ fraction of several donors.

This chain connects TRBV7-9 to TRBJ1-2; TCRdb indicates TRBD1, and absent DNA this call remains unverified. The origin of this receptor is a woman in her 50s in good health. Sequencing was carried out using blood T cells: a sorted CD56 or NKG2C T cell subset, CD4+ or CD8+ T cells, or bulk PBMC T cells (not recorded which). The CDR3 reads CASSLLQGADYGYTF. Together with reference TRBV7-9 and TRBJ1-2, the CDR3 gives the full variable domain: DTGVSQNPRHKITKRGQNVTFRCDPISEHNRLYWYRQTLGQGPEFLTYFQNEAQLEKSRLLSDRFSAERPKGSFSTLEIQRTEQGDSAMYLCASSLLQGADYGYTFGSGTRLTVV.